These 14 T cell receptor beta chains share one sample of origin, sequenced in a study of blood T cell repertoires in COVID-19. Measured with immunoSEQ multiplex PCR; TCRdb has only the in-frame clones, and not every one. This table has roughly 120,000 clones, over 80% appearing once. The sequenced material came from peripheral blood. The source of these receptors is a woman aged 50 to 65 with acute or convalescent COVID-19.

The chain employs TRBV15 and TRBJ1-5, with 7 positions matching TRBD1. CDR1 LNHNV and CDR2 YYDKDF come from the germline V gene (reference sequence). The CDR3 spans 16 residues. The J segment lost 5 bases and the V segment lost 0 bases, leaving 7 bases of the junction unmatched. The CDR3 DNA sequence: TGTGCCACCAGCAGAGATATGGTTACAGGGGATCAGCCCCAGCATTTT. Amino acid sequence: CATSRDMVTGDQPQHF.

This clone was seen once. This rearrangement joins TRBV5-6 to TRBJ1-1; no clear D. The V gene lost 4 bases and the J gene lost 2 bases, with 6 bases spanning the gap. Germline lookup yields CDR1 SGHDT and CDR2 YYEEEE. This CDR3 spans 12 amino acids. The chain's CDR3 is CASSVYNTEAFF. Here the CDR3 DNA reads TGTGCCAGCAGCGTGTATAACACTGAAGCTTTCTTT.

This chain connects TRBV7-9 to TRBJ1-2; TRBD1 is a possible D gene (6 bases). This CDR3 has 13 residues. Trimming pared 5 bases from V and 3 bases from J, leaving 10 bases between. Germline V gene lookup returns CDR1 SEHNR and CDR2 FQNEAQ (reference sequence). The CDR3 nucleotides are TGTGCCAGCAGCGATCGGACAGACTATGGCTACACCTTC. Translation gives CASSDRTDYGYTF.

The genes are TRBV5-8 and TRBJ2-1, with 10 bases identical to TRBD1. The CDR3 sequence is 16 residues long. V gave up 0 bases and J gave up 2 bases; unmatched junction bases: 2. The germline gives CDR1 SGHTS, CDR2 YDEGEE. In nucleotides, the CDR3 is TGTGCCAGCAGCTTGGCGGGACAGGGGACCTACAATGAGCAGTTCTTC. This translates into CASSLAGQGTYNEQFF.

The chain links TRBV11-2 to TRBJ2-3; 9 positions match TRBD1. Trimming cost V 2 bases and J 3 bases; bases outside gene matches: 3. The CDR3 totals 15 residues. Germline CDR1 is SGHAT and CDR2 is FQNNGV. CDR3 loop: CASSLTGGATDTQYF. The CDR3 DNA follows: TGTGCCAGCAGCTTAACAGGGGGCGCGACAGATACGCAGTATTTT.

The chain has TRBV6-6 and TRBJ2-7, with TRBD1 identical over 8 bases. The CDR3 runs 13 residues. The J segment lost 5 bases and the V segment lost 3 bases, leaving 3 bases of the junction unmatched. CDR1 MNHNY and CDR2 SVGAGI come from the germline V gene (reference sequence). Here the CDR3 reads CASSYQGANEQYF. CDR3 DNA sequence: TGTGCCAGCAGTTATCAGGGGGCAAACGAGCAGTACTTC.

This chain links TRBV25-1 with TRBJ2-7; 7 bases agree with TRBD2. The CDR3 runs to 17 residues. In germline, CDR1 is MGHDK, CDR2 SYGVNS. Germline trimming cut 1 base from V and 6 bases from J; bases unmatched to any gene: 15. CDR3 in DNA: TGTGCCAGCAGTGAATTCTTTGGGGGAGCGGGACTCACCGAGCAGTACTTC. Translating gives CASSEFFGGAGLTEQYF.

The chain recombines TRBV28 with TRBJ2-1; TRBD1 aligns across 8 bases. The ends lost 4 bases at V and 4 bases at J; junction bases unmatched: 6. Germline CDR1 is MDHEN and CDR2 is SYDVKM. The CDR3 loop spans 15 amino acids. CDR3 nucleotides: TGTGCCAGCAGTTCACAGGGGGTTAATTACAATGAGCAGTTCTTC. Protein sequence: CASSSQGVNYNEQFF.

The chain links TRBV28 to TRBJ2-2; possible D gene TRBD2, 5 bases. V was clipped by 7 bases and J by 1 base, with 7 bases between them. Looked up from germline, CDR1 is MDHEN and CDR2 is SYDVKM. This CDR3 has 13 amino acids. For the CDR3, the DNA is TGTGCCAGCATAGGAGGGAACACCGGGGAGCTGTTTTTT. Amino acids: CASIGGNTGELFF.

The chain combines TRBV18 with TRBJ2-3, with D unclear. V was clipped by 4 bases and J by 0 bases, with 8 bases between them. The CDR3 extends over 14 amino acids. Per germline, CDR1 KGHSH and CDR2 LQKENI. In DNA form, the CDR3 reads TGTGCCAGCTCACGCGGTCCAAGCACAGATACGCAGTATTTT. The encoded protein is CASSRGPSTDTQYF.

CDR3 in amino acids: CATSRDRQSSYNEQFF. In nucleotides, the CDR3 is TGTGCCACCAGCAGAGATCGACAGAGCTCCTACAATGAGCAGTTCTTC. The rearrangement links TRBV15 to TRBJ2-1, with D possibly matching TRBD1 (5 bases). This CDR3 contains 16 residues. V was clipped by 0 bases and J by 0 bases, with 9 bases between them. From germline, CDR1 is LNHNV and CDR2 YYDKDF (reference sequence).

This clone was seen only once. This chain uses TRBV11-2 with TRBJ2-7, with TRBD2 identical over 10 bases. CDR1 is SGHAT, CDR2 FQNNGV, per germline. The CDR3 has 16 amino acids. V lost 5 bases, J lost 4 bases, and 11 bases stayed unmatched. The CDR3 protein is CASSDPGQREGYEQYF. CDR3 DNA sequence: TGTGCCAGCAGCGACCCCGGGCAGCGGGAGGGATACGAGCAGTACTTC.

In this sample, this clone turned up once. The CDR3 DNA is TGTGCCAGCAGCCCCGTCAGGGCCCAAAATACGCAGTATTTT. As protein: CASSPVRAQNTQYF. The chain has TRBV6-5 and TRBJ2-3, with D possibly matching TRBD1 (5 bases). This CDR3 has 14 residues. The germline V gene has CDR1 MNHEY and CDR2 SVGAGI. Between the trimmed V and J ends, which lost 6 bases and 7 bases, there was a span of 17 bases.

The chain joins TRBV15 to TRBJ1-2; D gene ambiguous. The germline V and J ends were trimmed by 1 base and 2 bases, with 11 bases remaining between them. CDR1 is LNHNV and CDR2 is YYDKDF in the germline V gene (reference sequence). CDR3 length: 15 residues. The CDR3: CATSRAAGSNYGYTF. The DNA of the CDR3 is TGTGCCACCAGCAGAGCGGCAGGTTCAAACTATGGCTACACCTTC.